What follows are 12 T cell receptor beta chains derived from one specimen sequenced in a study of technical replicates of blood from a handful of donors. Profiled with immunoSEQ multiplex PCR; TCRdb holds only in-frame clones, not every one. The repertoire holds about 70,000 clones, with roughly nine tenths as singletons. The sample consisted of T cells isolated from PBMCs. The receptors were gathered from a human donor in good health.

The chain recombines TRBV4-1 with TRBJ1-3, with 8 bases identical to TRBD1. The V and J ends lost 6 bases and 3 bases, in that order; junction bases with no gene match: 10. The CDR3 runs to 16 residues. The V gene's germline CDR1 is MGHRA and CDR2 YSYEKL. CDR3 amino acids: CASSSRTGRNGNTIYF. The CDR3 DNA is TGCGCCAGCAGTTCCAGGACAGGGCGTAATGGAAACACCATATATTTT.

The genes are TRBV9 and TRBJ2-1; 8 bases fit TRBD2. This CDR3 has 19 amino acids. Trimming took 0 bases from V and 4 from J; bases not matched to a gene: 15. Germline CDR1 reads SGDLS; CDR2 reads YYNGEE. This chain's CDR3 is CASSVVPLVAGGQYNEQFF. In DNA form, the CDR3 reads TGTGCCAGCAGCGTAGTTCCCTTGGTTGCGGGAGGCCAATACAATGAGCAGTTCTTC.

The chain couples TRBV2 to TRBJ1-1; D remains unclear. The CDR3 totals 11 residues. The germline V gene encodes CDR1 SNHLY and CDR2 FYNNEI. V lost 7 bases and J lost 7, with 10 bases in between. CDR3 coding DNA: TGTGCCAGCACATTTGCCAGTGAAGCTTTCTTT. It translates to CASTFASEAFF. The full variable domain, completed using reference TRBV2 and TRBJ1-1, is EPEVTQTPSHQVTQMGQEVILRCVPISNHLYFYWYRQILGQKVEFLVSFYNNEISEKSEIFDDQFSVERPDGSNFTLKIRSTKLEDSAMYFCASTFASEAFFGQGTRLTVV.

V gene TRBV19 combines with J gene TRBJ2-7; D not resolved. The CDR3 has 14 amino acids. Germline V CDR1 and CDR2: LNHDA, SQIVND (reference sequence). The germline V and J ends were trimmed by 0 bases and 3 bases, with 9 bases remaining between them. CDR3 sequence reads: CASSIDNGDYEQYF. DNA of the CDR3: TGTGCCAGTAGTATAGATAACGGAGACTACGAGCAGTACTTC.

The rearrangement links TRBV7-9 to TRBJ2-2; D may be TRBD2 (6 bases). Germline V gives CDR1 SEHNR, CDR2 FQNEAQ (reference sequence). Trimming shortened V by 5 bases and J by 1 base, and 14 bases separated the two germline ends. The CDR3 length is 16 residues. The CDR3 DNA sequence: TGTGCCAGCAGCGCGGGACTCGCCAAGAACACCGGGGAGCTGTTTTTT. Residues: CASSAGLAKNTGELFF.

The chain combines TRBV5-4 with TRBJ2-5; 14 nucleotides agree with TRBD2. Germline V gene sequence: CDR1 SGHNT, CDR2 YYREEE (reference sequence). The CDR3 sequence is 16 residues long. The trim removed 4 bases at V and 3 bases at J, leaving 5 bases unmatched. As DNA, the CDR3 is TGTGCCAGCAGCGATCGACTAGCGGGAGGGGAAGAGACCCAGTACTTC. It codes for CASSDRLAGGEETQYF.

This clone was detected a few times. This chain links TRBV7-2 with TRBJ1-1; weak D call: TRBD1 (6 bases). CDR1 and CDR2 from the germline V gene are SGHTA and FQGNSA. Deletions cut 0 bases from V and 1 base from J, with 6 bases between. CDR3 length: 14 residues. The CDR3 loop is CASSLADRNTEAFF. The CDR3, as DNA: TGTGCCAGCAGCTTAGCGGACAGGAACACTGAAGCTTTCTTT.

The CDR3 here is CSVQLAGGPVEQFF. DNA of the CDR3: TGCAGCGTTCAACTAGCGGGAGGGCCCGTTGAGCAGTTCTTC. The chain is built from TRBV29-1 and TRBJ2-1, with 13 bases identical to TRBD2. Germline V lookup: CDR1 SQVTM, CDR2 ANQGSEA. Unmatched junction bases numbered 7, after V lost 5 bases and J lost 9 bases. The CDR3 is 14 amino acids.

This chain connects TRBV11-3 to TRBJ2-7, with 9 bases lining up with TRBD1. Trimming at V came to 4 bases and at J to 6 bases, leaving 10 bases not matched to a gene. The CDR3 covers 15 residues. Germline CDR1 and CDR2: SGHNT and YENEEA. The CDR3 reads CASSSYRTGEPEQYF. The CDR3 region has the DNA TGTGCCAGCAGCTCCTACCGGACAGGGGAGCCCGAGCAGTACTTC.

The DNA of the CDR3 is TGTGCCAGCAGCCACCCCTCCAGGGAGGTGAACACTGAAGCTTTCTTT. Translating it yields CASSHPSREVNTEAFF. J is TRBJ1-1 and V is TRBV7-9, with D perhaps TRBD1 (5 bases). This CDR3 contains 16 residues. Trimming pared 5 bases from V and 0 bases from J, leaving 16 bases between. Germline V gene lookup returns CDR1 SEHNR and CDR2 FQNEAQ (reference sequence).

This chain uses TRBV27 with TRBJ1-5, with D possibly matching TRBD1 (6 bases). Trimming pared 7 bases from V and 2 bases from J, leaving 18 bases between. CDR3 size: 16 residues. The V gene's germline CDR1 is MNHEY and CDR2 SMNVEV (reference sequence). The CDR3 DNA reads TGTGCCAGCAAACCAAAATGGGACATCGGCAATCAGCCCCAGCATTTT. The encoded protein is CASKPKWDIGNQPQHF.

This chain joins TRBV28 and TRBJ1-5; TRBD1 matches 8 bases. Trimming at V came to 6 bases and at J to 5 bases, leaving 9 bases not matched to a gene. The CDR3 has 15 amino acids. Per the germline V gene, CDR1 is MDHEN and CDR2 is SYDVKM. CDR3 in amino acids: CASSLDREVDQPQHF. The CDR3 nucleotides are TGTGCCAGCAGCCTGGACAGGGAGGTTGATCAGCCCCAGCATTTT. The variable domain in full, completed from reference TRBV28 and TRBJ1-5, reads DVKVTQSSRYLVKRTGEKVFLECVQDMDHENMFWYRQDPGLGLRLIYFSYDVKMKEKGDIPEGYSVSREKKERFSLILESASTNQTSMYLCASSLDREVDQPQHFGDGTRLSIL.